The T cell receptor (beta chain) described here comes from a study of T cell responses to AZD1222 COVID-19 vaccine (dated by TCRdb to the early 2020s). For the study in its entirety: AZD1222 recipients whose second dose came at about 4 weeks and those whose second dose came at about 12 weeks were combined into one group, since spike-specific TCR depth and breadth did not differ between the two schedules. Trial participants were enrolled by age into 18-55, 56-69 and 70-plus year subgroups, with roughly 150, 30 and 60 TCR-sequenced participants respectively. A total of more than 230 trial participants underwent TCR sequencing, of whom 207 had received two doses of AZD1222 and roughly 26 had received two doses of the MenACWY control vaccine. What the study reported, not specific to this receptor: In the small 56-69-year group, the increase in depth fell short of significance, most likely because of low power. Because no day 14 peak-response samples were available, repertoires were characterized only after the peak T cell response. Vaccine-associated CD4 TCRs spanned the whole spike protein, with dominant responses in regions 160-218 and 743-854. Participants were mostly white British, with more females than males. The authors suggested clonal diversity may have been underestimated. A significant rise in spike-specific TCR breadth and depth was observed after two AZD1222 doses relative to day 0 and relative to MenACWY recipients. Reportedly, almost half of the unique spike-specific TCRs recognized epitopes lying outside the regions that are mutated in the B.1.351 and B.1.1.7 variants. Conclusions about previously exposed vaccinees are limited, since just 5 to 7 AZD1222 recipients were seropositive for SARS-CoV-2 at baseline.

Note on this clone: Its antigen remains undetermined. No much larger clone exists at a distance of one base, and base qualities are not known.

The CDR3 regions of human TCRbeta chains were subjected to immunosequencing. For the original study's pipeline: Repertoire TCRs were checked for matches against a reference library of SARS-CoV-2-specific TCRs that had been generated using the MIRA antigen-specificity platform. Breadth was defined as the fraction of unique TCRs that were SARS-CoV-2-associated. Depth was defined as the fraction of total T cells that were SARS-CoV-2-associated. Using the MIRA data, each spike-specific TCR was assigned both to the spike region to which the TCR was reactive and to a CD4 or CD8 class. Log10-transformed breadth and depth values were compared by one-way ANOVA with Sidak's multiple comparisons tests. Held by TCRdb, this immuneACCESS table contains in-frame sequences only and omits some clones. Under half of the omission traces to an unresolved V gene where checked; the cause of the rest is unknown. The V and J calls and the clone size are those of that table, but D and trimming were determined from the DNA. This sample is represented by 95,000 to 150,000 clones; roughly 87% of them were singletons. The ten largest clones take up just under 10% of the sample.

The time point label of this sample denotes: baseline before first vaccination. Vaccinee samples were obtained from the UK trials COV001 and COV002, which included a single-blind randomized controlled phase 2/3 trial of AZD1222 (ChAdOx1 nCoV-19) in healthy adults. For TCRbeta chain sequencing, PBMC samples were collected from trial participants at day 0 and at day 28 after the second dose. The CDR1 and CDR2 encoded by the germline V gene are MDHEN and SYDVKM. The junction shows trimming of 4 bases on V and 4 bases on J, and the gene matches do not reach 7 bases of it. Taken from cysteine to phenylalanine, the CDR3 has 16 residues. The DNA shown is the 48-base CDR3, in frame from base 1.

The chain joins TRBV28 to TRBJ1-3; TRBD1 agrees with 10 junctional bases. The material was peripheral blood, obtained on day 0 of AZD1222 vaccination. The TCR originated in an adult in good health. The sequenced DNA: TGTGCCAGCAGTTCCCCTGGGACAGGGGAGGGAAACACCATATATTTT. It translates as CASSSPGTGEGNTIYF.